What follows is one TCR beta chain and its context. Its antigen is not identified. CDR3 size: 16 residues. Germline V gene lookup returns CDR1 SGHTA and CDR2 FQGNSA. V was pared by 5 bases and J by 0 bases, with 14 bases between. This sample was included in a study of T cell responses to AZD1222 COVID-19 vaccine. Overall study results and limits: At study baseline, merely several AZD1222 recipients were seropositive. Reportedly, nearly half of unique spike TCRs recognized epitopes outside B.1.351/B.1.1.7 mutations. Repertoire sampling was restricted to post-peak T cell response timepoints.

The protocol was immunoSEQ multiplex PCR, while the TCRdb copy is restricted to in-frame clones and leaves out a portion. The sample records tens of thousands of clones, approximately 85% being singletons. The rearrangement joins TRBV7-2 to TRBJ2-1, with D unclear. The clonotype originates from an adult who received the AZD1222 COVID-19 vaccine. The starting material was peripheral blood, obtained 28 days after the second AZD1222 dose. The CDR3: CASSPKTLTSYNEQFF. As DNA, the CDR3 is TGTGCCAGCAGCCCTAAAACACTGACCTCCTACAATGAGCAGTTCTTC.